This T cell receptor (beta chain) was sequenced in a study of beta chain features in type 1 diabetes. Study context: No age, gender or cell yield differences were seen between patients and healthy donors. The study, taken as a whole, reports: Shortening that was moderate but significant affected the TCRB CDR3s of Type 1 diabetes patients in all four CD4+ subsets. VDJ junctions from patients with type 1 diabetes contained fewer insertions and more deletions.

CDR3 length: 14 residues. The V segment lost 8 bases and the J segment 5 bases; nucleotides outside the gene matches: 11. The germline CDR1 and CDR2 sequences are LNHDA and SQIVND (reference sequence). A heparinised blood draw that averaged about 120 mL was obtained once from each donor. The entirety of the isolated RNA underwent reverse transcription, so expressed TCRB transcripts were sequenced. Produced via immunoSEQ multiplex PCR; TCRdb's table is partial and in-frame only. The sample yields 250,000 to 350,000 clones, 8% to 13% seen once. This clone came up a few times. No antigen is known for it. The receptor's source is a woman aged 25 to 45 in good health. The source material was naive CD4+ T cells from blood. This sequence joins TRBV19 and TRBJ2-5, with 7 bases lining up with TRBD1. DNA for the CDR3: TGTGCCAGTCGAACACAGGGGTCTAAGGAGACCCAGTACTTC. This sequence encodes CASRTQGSKETQYF.